The source of this T cell receptor (beta chain) is a study of shared clonotypes between healthy human individuals. Each subset's genomic DNA was shared equally among a number of immunoSEQ plates. Unsorted PBMC contributed 250 to 300 ng DNA, roughly 30,000 T cell genomes, to each replicate PCR. Per the original data handling: Sequence data from immunoSEQ were junction-only and lacked quality scores; consequently, filtering differed. Sequenced by immunoSEQ multiplex PCR; TCRdb stores in-frame clones only, minus some. V, J and clone size were drawn from that table, and D and trimming were deduced from the DNA. The repertoire includes 530,000 or so clones, 60% to 80% of them detected once, and around 12% sits in the top ten. Whole-study results and caveats: It was anticipated that sequencing depth would influence how many clonotypes donors shared.

About this clone itself: No antigen is known for it.

V trimming: 3 bases; J trimming: 7 bases; junction bases outside the gene matches: 4. Germline V gives CDR1 SEHNR, CDR2 FQNEAQ (reference sequence). The CDR3 sequence is 14 residues long. This clonotype was obtained from a woman aged 40 to 49 in good health. Some clones in this sample may be carry-over from other donors' samples. V usage is TRBV7-9 and J usage is TRBJ1-4, with TRBD1 matching over 8 bases. The sequenced sample consisted of PBMCs. The CDR3 is CASSFGTGGEKLFF. CDR3 nucleotides: TGTGCCAGCAGCTTTGGAACAGGGGGTGAAAAACTGTTTTTT.